The clone carrying this T cell receptor (beta chain) was recorded a few times. Its antigen is unknown. This sample is part of a study of T-cell reconstitution after alpha-beta-depleted transplantation in children. Study-wide findings and caveats: The authors attributed T-cell counts and diversity one year after transplant mostly to newly produced T cells. Expanded clones from the graft, numbering several hundred, reportedly supplied alpha-beta T cells about two months after transplant.

This CDR3 is 13 amino acids long. The V end was cut by 3 bases, the J end by 5 bases, with 11 bases between. Unique molecular identifiers tagged the TCRbeta library. TCRdb processed the PCR reads anew with MiXCR; each CDR3 protein has one entry. Of approximately 500,000 distinct CDR3 sequences listed, 27% were seen once; the top ten hold 35% to 40%. The specimen comprised PBMCs, sampled before TCRalphabeta/CD19-depleted stem cell transplant. The TCR comes from a boy in the first two years of life with Wiskott-Aldrich syndrome, due to receive a stem cell transplant. V and J are TRBV12-3 or TRBV12-4 and TRBJ2-7; the D gene is possibly TRBD1 (6 bases). The CDR3 loop reads CASSLGATHEQYF. CDR3 in DNA: TGTGCCAGCAGTTTGGGGGCGACCCACGAGCAGTACTTC.